This T cell receptor (beta chain) was obtained from a study of early T cells in non-severe SARS-CoV-2 infection. TCRdb called the 5' RACE reads again in MiXCR, with one record for every CDR3 protein. Of around 61,000 distinct CDR3 sequences in the sample, around 16% are singletons; the top ten hold 4.1%. Many counts were recorded for this clonotype. The V end was cut by 3 bases, the J end by 6 bases, with 14 bases between. The CDR3 runs 14 residues. The germline V gene encodes CDR1 DFQATT and CDR2 SNEGSKA (reference sequence). The rearrangement uses TRBV20-1 and TRBJ2-2; D may be TRBD2 (5 bases). Source: whole blood, taken at baseline. This receptor was taken from an adult who was a healthcare worker with PCR-confirmed SARS-CoV-2 infection or an uninfected control (not recorded which). The CDR3 spells CSASSGRVPGELFF. In DNA, the CDR3 is TGCAGTGCTAGTTCGGGAAGGGTCCCCGGGGAGCTGTTTTTT.